These 28 T cell receptor beta chains were all obtained from the same sample, sequenced in a study of blood T cell repertoires in COVID-19. Sequencing used immunoSEQ multiplex PCR; TCRdb keeps in-frame clones, though not all of them. The sample has 310,000 or so clones, 80% to 90% seen once. Source material: peripheral blood. The receptors here all came from a young man with COVID-19, enrolled during active disease.

The chain links TRBV4-3 to TRBJ1-1; perhaps TRBD1 as D (5 bases). V was cut by 3 bases and J by 11 bases, with 28 bases left in between. This CDR3 comprises 17 residues. Germline loops: CDR1 LGHNA, CDR2 YSLEER. CDR3 residues: CASSHFDLAGTRGRAFF. The CDR3 DNA reads as TGCGCCAGCAGCCACTTTGATTTAGCGGGCACAAGGGGCCGGGCTTTCTTT.

The CDR3 protein is CASSLGRVYEQFF. In DNA, the CDR3 is TGTGCCAGCAGCTTAGGCCGGGTGTATGAGCAGTTCTTC. The chain joins TRBV7-2 to TRBJ2-1; D is uncertain. This CDR3 region has 13 residues. The germline V gene encodes CDR1 SGHTA and CDR2 FQGNSA. Deletions cut 1 base from V and 8 bases from J, with 9 bases between.

The gene calls are TRBV28 and TRBJ2-7, with D tentatively TRBD2 (5 bases). The length of the CDR3 is 15 residues. Germline CDR1 is MDHEN and CDR2 is SYDVKM. The V end lost 5 bases, the J end lost 1 base, and 15 bases lay between the germline ends. The CDR3 nucleotides are TGTGCCAGCAGTGCCCCCACCGGGGTTTCCTACGAGCAGTACTTC. Its protein product is CASSAPTGVSYEQYF.

V gene TRBV7-3 combines with J gene TRBJ1-1, with D uncertain. Germline CDR1 and CDR2: SGHTA and FQGTGA. V gave up 5 bases and J gave up 1 base, with 8 bases separating them. This CDR3 has 13 amino acids. CDR3 loop: CASSVFQNTEAFF. The CDR3 bases are TGTGCCAGCAGCGTTTTCCAGAACACTGAAGCTTTCTTT.

The chain couples TRBV7-2 to TRBJ2-2, with a weak D call TRBD1 (5 bases). CDR1 is SGHTA, CDR2 FQGNSA, per germline. V was pared by 3 bases and J by 5 bases, with 10 bases between. There are 14 residues in the CDR3. CDR3: CASSLDISTGELFF. As DNA, the CDR3 is TGTGCCAGCAGCTTGGACATTAGTACCGGGGAGCTGTTTTTT. Drawing the rest from reference TRBV7-2 and TRBJ2-2, the complete variable domain is GAGVSQSPSNKVTEKGKDVELRCDPISGHTALYWYRQSLGQGLEFLIYFQGNSAPDKSGLPSDRFSAERTGGSVSTLTIQRTQQEDSAVYLCASSLDISTGELFFGEGSRLTVL.

The genes are TRBV27 and TRBJ2-1, with D unclear. The CDR3 spans 15 residues. Germline-derived CDR1 and CDR2 are MNHEY and SMNVEV (reference sequence). V lost 7 bases, J lost 3 bases, and 16 bases lay in between. DNA for the CDR3: TGTGCCAGCACCTCCCTTAGTTCTAACTACAATGAGCAGTTCTTC. This codes for CASTSLSSNYNEQFF.

This chain links TRBV12-2 with TRBJ2-7; TRBD2, as called in the table, went unchecked against the DNA. TRBV12-2 is reported as a pseudogene. The CDR3 runs 13 residues. CDR3 DNA sequence: TGTGCAAGTCGCTGGTATACTTCCTACGAGCAGTACTTC. As protein: CASRWYTSYEQYF.

This chain joins TRBV6-2 or TRBV6-3 and TRBJ1-1, with D perhaps matching TRBD1 (6 bases). CDR1 and CDR2 from the germline V gene are MNHEY and SVGEGT. The CDR3 is 14 amino acids. V lost 5 bases and J 0 bases, leaving 10 bases between the germline ends. For the CDR3, the DNA is TGTGCCAGCAGTACAGGGTTTATGAACACTGAAGCTTTCTTT. It translates to CASSTGFMNTEAFF.

This clone showed up just a few times. The chain has TRBV7-9 and TRBJ1-2; 7 positions agree with TRBD1. Germline-derived CDR1 and CDR2 are SEHNR and FQNEAQ (reference sequence). The trim removed 1 base at V and 4 bases at J, leaving 9 bases unmatched. The CDR3 is 16 amino acids. CDR3 amino acids: CASSLGIGGAIYGYTF. CDR3 DNA: TGTGCCAGCAGCTTAGGAATAGGGGGCGCGATCTATGGCTACACCTTC.

The rearrangement joins TRBV2 to TRBJ2-1; 13 bases are a match to TRBD2. V lost 4 bases to trimming and J lost 7 bases; unmatched junction nucleotides: 10. The length of the CDR3 is 17 residues. Germline V CDR1 and CDR2: SNHLY, FYNNEI. CDR3 sequence: CASSGGLAGFLGNEQFF. The CDR3 nucleotides are TGTGCCAGCAGTGGGGGACTAGCGGGATTCTTGGGGAATGAGCAGTTCTTC.

The chain uses TRBV7-9 and TRBJ1-5, with 7 positions matching TRBD1. Germline CDR1 SEHNR, CDR2 FQNEAQ (reference sequence). This CDR3 has 16 residues. Unmatched junction bases numbered 7, after V lost 5 bases and J lost 0 bases. The DNA for the CDR3 is TGTGCCAGCAGCCCCGGGGACAGTTTTAGCAATCAGCCCCAGCATTTT. Encoded protein: CASSPGDSFSNQPQHF.

The V gene is TRBV14, the J gene TRBJ2-2, with D unresolved. The CDR3 consists of 15 residues. Germline CDR1 reads SGHDN; CDR2 reads FVKESK. Trimming stripped 0 bases from V and 3 bases from J, with 8 bases between. The DNA of the CDR3 is TGTGCCAGCAGCCAAGATCTCGGGTACACCGGGGAGCTGTTTTTT. It encodes CASSQDLGYTGELFF. The variable domain in full, completed from reference TRBV14 and TRBJ2-2, reads EAGVTQFPSHSVIEKGQTVTLRCDPISGHDNLYWYRRVMGKEIKFLLHFVKESKQDESGMPNNRFLAERTGGTYSTLKVQPAELEDSGVYFCASSQDLGYTGELFFGEGSRLTVL.

This clone was counted a single time. The chain is built from TRBV5-8 and TRBJ1-5; 7 bases line up with TRBD1. The ends lost 4 bases at V and 3 bases at J; junction bases unmatched: 7. The CDR3 spans 15 residues. The germline gives CDR1 SGHTS, CDR2 YDEGEE. DNA of the CDR3: TGTGCCAGCAGCACCGGGACAGTTTCCAATCAGCCCCAGCATTTT. This sequence encodes CASSTGTVSNQPQHF.

This chain links TRBV3-1 (or the pseudogene TRBV3-2) with TRBJ2-7; 9 bases are a match to TRBD2. Trimming took 6 bases from V and 6 from J; bases not matched to a gene: 9. The CDR3 is 14 residues long. The germline gives CDR1 LGHDT, CDR2 YNNKEL (reference sequence). The CDR3 region has the DNA TGTGCCAGCAGTCAGAGCGGGGGGACCCGCGAGCAGTACTTC. It codes for CASSQSGGTREQYF.

This sequence joins TRBV7-3 and TRBJ2-1; TRBD2 matches at 10 bases. This CDR3 has 14 residues. CDR1 and CDR2 (germline): SGHTA, FQGTGA. V was pared by 6 bases and J by 2 bases, with 1 base of the junction left unmatched. The CDR3 protein is CASSLAGAYNEQFF. Written as DNA, the CDR3 is TGTGCCAGCAGTCTAGCGGGGGCCTACAATGAGCAGTTCTTC.

The chain employs TRBV5-6 and TRBJ2-3, with D possibly matching TRBD1 (5 bases). From germline, CDR1 is SGHDT and CDR2 YYEEEE. Deletions cut 3 bases from V and 4 bases from J, with 15 bases between. The CDR3 totals 15 residues. The CDR3 reads CASSSQGLGADTQYF. CDR3 bases: TGTGCCAGCAGCTCCCAGGGTCTTGGGGCAGATACGCAGTATTTT.

CDR3 DNA sequence: TGTGCCAGCGGGGACTCGGGGCCCGAAGCTTTCTTT. Protein sequence: CASGDSGPEAFF. This chain connects TRBV25-1 to TRBJ1-1; D may be TRBD1 (5 bases). The CDR3 has 12 amino acids. Between the trimmed V and J ends, which lost 8 bases and 8 bases, there was a span of 15 bases. The germline V gene encodes CDR1 MGHDK and CDR2 SYGVNS.

V usage is TRBV20-1 and J usage is TRBJ1-2; D call uncertain. Trimming took off 2 bases at V and 2 bases at J, with 3 bases between the two ends. This CDR3 is 11 amino acids long. Germline V gene lookup returns CDR1 DFQATT and CDR2 SNEGSKA (reference sequence). In nucleotides, the CDR3 is TGCAGTGCTAGACCGAACTATGGCTACACCTTC. Its protein is CSARPNYGYTF.

On this clone: Other DNA sequences in this specimen translate into the identical CDR3. The V and J genes are TRBV6-2 or TRBV6-3 and TRBJ1-2, with D possibly matching TRBD1 (6 bases). The CDR3 sequence is 15 residues long. Trimming shortened V by 0 bases and J by 2 bases, and 10 bases separated the two germline ends. Germline CDR1 is MNHEY and CDR2 is SVGEGT. In DNA, the CDR3 is TGTGCCAGCAGTTACTCACGGCAGGGGAACTATGGCTACACCTTC. It yields the protein CASSYSRQGNYGYTF.

The rearrangement joins TRBV10-3 to TRBJ1-2; 9 positions agree with TRBD1. The trim removed 3 bases at V and 3 bases at J, leaving 5 bases unmatched. CDR3 size: 15 residues. Germline values: CDR1 ENHRY, CDR2 SYGVKD. The DNA for the CDR3 is TGTGCCATCAGTGAAGGGACAGGGTACTACTATGGCTACACCTTC. Protein sequence: CAISEGTGYYYGYTF.

The chain carries TRBV10-3 and TRBJ2-1; a weak D match, TRBD2 (6 bases). CDR1 is ENHRY, CDR2 SYGVKD, per germline. This CDR3 region has 11 residues. The V gene lost 8 bases and the J gene lost 9 bases, with 11 bases spanning the gap. The CDR3 DNA reads as TGTGCCATCGGGGCGGGACGTGAGCAGTTCTTC. It is translated as CAIGAGREQFF.

The V gene is TRBV27, the J gene TRBJ2-3; 8 positions match TRBD1. V lost 2 bases and J lost 6; bases outside the gene matches: 4. This CDR3 is 14 amino acids long. The V gene's germline CDR1 is MNHEY and CDR2 SMNVEV (reference sequence). DNA for the CDR3: TGTGCCAGCAGTTTAAGGCAGGGGGCCGATACGCAGTATTTT. This codes for CASSLRQGADTQYF.

The CDR3 here is CASSPGQRYEQYF. The CDR3 DNA follows: TGTGCCAGCAGCCCGGGACAGCGATACGAGCAGTACTTC. The gene calls are TRBV7-8 and TRBJ2-7, with TRBD1 matching over 7 bases. CDR1 is SGHVS and CDR2 is FQNEAQ in the germline V gene. Trimming took 5 bases from V and 4 from J; bases not matched to a gene: 5. The length of the CDR3 is 13 residues.

Notes on this clone: A read error may produce the germline difference seen at one junction end. V is TRBV6-1 and J is TRBJ2-1; 11 positions match TRBD2. The CDR3 runs to 15 residues. The germline V gene encodes CDR1 MNHNS and CDR2 SASEGT. The CDR3 reads CASTELAGVLHEQFF. The CDR3, as DNA: TGTGCCAGCACTGAACTAGCGGGAGTTCTCCATGAGCAGTTCTTC.

This sequence joins TRBV6-5 and TRBJ2-7; 7 nucleotides line up with TRBD1. This CDR3 region has 15 residues. Germline CDR1 is MNHEY and CDR2 is SVGAGI. V trimming: 7 bases; J trimming: 3 bases; junction bases outside the gene matches: 12. The CDR3 protein is CASKNPGDSIYEQYF. CDR3 sequence (DNA): TGTGCCAGCAAAAATCCAGGGGACAGTATCTACGAGCAGTACTTC.

This clone was detected only once. For the CDR3, the DNA is TGTGCCAGCAGTGCGGCTTTGGGGACAGGGGGCCTTGGCTACACCTTC. Translated, it gives CASSAALGTGGLGYTF. This chain joins TRBV6-1 and TRBJ1-2; 12 nucleotides align to TRBD1. The CDR3 sequence is 16 residues long. V was clipped by 4 bases and J by 7 bases; unmatched bases: 10. Germline V gene sequence: CDR1 MNHNS, CDR2 SASEGT.

V usage is TRBV28 and J usage is TRBJ1-2; D is possibly TRBD1 (6 bases). CDR3 length: 14 amino acids. The V and J ends lost 2 bases and 6 bases respectively, with 13 bases between them. CDR1 MDHEN and CDR2 SYDVKM come from the germline V gene. CDR3 bases: TGTGCCAGCAGTTTACGGACAGATGTGGATGGCTACACCTTC. This encodes CASSLRTDVDGYTF.

V gene TRBV6-5 combines with J gene TRBJ1-2; TRBD1 agrees at 8 bases. CDR1 and CDR2 from the germline V gene are MNHEY and SVGAGI. The CDR3 runs to 16 residues. The V gene end was trimmed by 1 base and the J gene end by 2 bases; junction bases not matched to a gene: 6. CDR3 region: CASSYLQRQGNYGYTF. CDR3 nucleotides: TGTGCCAGCAGTTACTTACAAAGACAGGGGAACTATGGCTACACCTTC.